The present T cell receptor (beta chain) was sequenced within a study of CD8+CD57+ T cells in acquired aplastic anemia. Genomic DNA templated the TCR beta VDJ and CDR3 profiling. MiXCR was run by TCRdb on the reads, yielding one entry per CDR3 protein. This sample has about 220,000 distinct CDR3 sequences, with 40% to 50% found just once. The patients chosen for sequencing had shown expansion of CD8+CD57+ cells (detected by flow cytometry). The TCR was taken from a human donor with aplastic anemia. The sequenced sample was sorted CD4+, CD8+, or CD8+CD57+ T cells (not recorded which) from PBMCs.

CDR3 sequence: CASNRDGSTGELFF. CDR3 in DNA: TGTGCCAGCAATCGGGACGGGAGCACCGGGGAGCTGTTTTTT. This chain links TRBV25-1 with TRBJ2-2; D may be TRBD2 (6 bases). Germline lookup yields CDR1 MGHDK and CDR2 SYGVNS. Trimming left V 7 bases short and J 4 bases short, with 13 bases between. The CDR3 loop spans 14 amino acids.